A single sample is the source of the 30 T cell receptor beta chains below, sequenced in a study of blood T cell repertoires in COVID-19. The protocol was immunoSEQ multiplex PCR, while the TCRdb copy is restricted to in-frame clones and leaves out a portion. The data contain 250,000 to 350,000 clones, roughly 86% of them seen just once; the ten biggest clones take up over 9%. The sequencing input was peripheral blood. The receptors were gathered from a woman in her thirties with COVID-19, enrolled during active disease.

With regard to this clone: The sample has other DNA sequences that encode this CDR3 too. For the CDR3, the DNA is TGCGCCAGCAGCCCGGGACTAGCGGGGTACAATGAGCAGTTCTTC. Residues: CASSPGLAGYNEQFF. The chain employs TRBV5-1 and TRBJ2-1, with TRBD2 matching over 13 bases. V trimming: 4 bases; J trimming: 4 bases; junction bases outside the gene matches: 2. From germline, CDR1 is SGHRS and CDR2 YFSETQ. The CDR3 runs 15 residues.

The J gene is TRBJ1-5, the V gene TRBV6-5; D is unresolved. V lost 7 bases to trimming and J lost 6 bases, with 16 bases between them. The CDR3 spans 14 residues. CDR1 and CDR2 from the germline V gene are MNHEY and SVGAGI. The CDR3 DNA reads TGTGCCAGCACCGAGGGAAGCAGTGGTCAGCCCCAGCATTTT. This encodes CASTEGSSGQPQHF.

V is TRBV24-1 and J is TRBJ2-7; weak D call: TRBD2 (6 bases). This CDR3 has 14 amino acids. The V gene lost 7 bases and the J gene lost 3 bases, with 15 bases spanning the gap. Germline V gene data show CDR1 as KGHDR and CDR2 as SFDVKD. The CDR3 protein is CATSPAGDFYEQYF. The CDR3 DNA reads as TGTGCCACCAGCCCCGCCGGGGACTTCTACGAGCAGTACTTC.

V and J are TRBV5-5 and TRBJ1-6; a possible D gene is TRBD1 (6 bases). With 4 bases removed from V and 5 bases from J, the gap between germline ends came to 13 bases. Germline-derived CDR1 and CDR2 are SGHKS and YYEKEE (reference sequence). The CDR3 sequence is 15 residues long. This CDR3 is CASSPGTTDNSPLHF. CDR3 nucleotide sequence: TGTGCCAGCAGCCCTGGGACAACGGATAATTCACCCCTCCACTTT.

The chain carries TRBV7-8 and TRBJ1-1, with TRBD1 matching over 9 bases. The CDR3 has 14 residues. V shed 3 bases, J shed 7 bases, and the junction held 6 bases outside the gene matches. In germline, CDR1 is SGHVS, CDR2 FQNEAQ. As DNA, the CDR3 is TGTGCCAGCAGCTTCGGGGACAGGGCTAATGAAGCTTTCTTT. Translating it yields CASSFGDRANEAFF.

For this clone: The CDR3 carries no conserved terminal phenylalanine or tryptophan, so it likely arises from a read error. No DNA is shown, since the ends of the CDR3 on it are uncertain; the CDR3 is the one TCRdb lists. V gene TRBV5-4 combines with J gene TRBJ1-2; TRBD1, the table's D call, lacks a check against the DNA. The CDR3 comprises 12 residues, both ends counted. The V gene's germline CDR1 is SGHNT and CDR2 YYREEE (reference sequence). The CDR3: CASSLWGQGGEL.

This clone was counted once. The chain joins TRBV3-1 (or the pseudogene TRBV3-2) to TRBJ2-1; D gene uncertain. CDR1 and CDR2 (germline): LGHDT, YNNKEL (reference sequence). V lost 9 bases and J lost 4, with 7 bases in between. The CDR3 runs to 11 residues. The CDR3 is CASVGYNEQFF. DNA for the CDR3: TGTGCCAGTGTCGGTTACAATGAGCAGTTCTTC.

J is TRBJ2-7 and V is TRBV27; tentative D call: TRBD2 (6 bases). Germline CDR1 MNHEY, CDR2 SMNVEV (reference sequence). V was cut by 5 bases and J by 2 bases, with 10 bases left in between. This CDR3 has 13 residues. The CDR3 spells CASSRDFPYEQYF. CDR3 DNA sequence: TGTGCCAGCAGTCGGGACTTCCCCTACGAGCAGTACTTC.

This clone was detected only once. The chain combines TRBV28 with TRBJ2-7; D perhaps matches TRBD1 (6 bases). The CDR3 is 13 residues long. V was shortened by 5 bases and J by 6 bases, with 14 bases between the two germline ends. CDR1 MDHEN and CDR2 SYDVKM come from the germline V gene. The DNA for the CDR3 is TGTGCCAGCAGTGTTCTTACAGGGACCGAGCAGTACTTC. It specifies CASSVLTGTEQYF. The variable domain in full, with the rest retrieved from reference TRBV28 and TRBJ2-7, is DVKVTQSSRYLVKRTGEKVFLECVQDMDHENMFWYRQDPGLGLRLIYFSYDVKMKEKGDIPEGYSVSREKKERFSLILESASTNQTSMYLCASSVLTGTEQYFGPGTRLTVT.

This chain uses TRBV5-1 with TRBJ2-3; weak D call: TRBD2 (5 bases). The CDR3 totals 14 residues. V gave up 0 bases and J gave up 3 bases, with 8 bases separating them. In germline, CDR1 is SGHRS, CDR2 YFSETQ. CDR3 DNA sequence: TGCGCCAGCAGCTTGGTTCAGCGGACAGATACGCAGTATTTT. This encodes CASSLVQRTDTQYF.

The genes are TRBV30 and TRBJ2-1; 7 bases map to TRBD1. The CDR3 runs to 13 residues. Germline V CDR1 and CDR2: GTSNPN, SVGIG (reference sequence). Germline trimming cut 7 bases from V and 3 bases from J; bases unmatched to any gene: 6. The CDR3 region is CAFSGQRYNEQFF. CDR3 DNA: TGTGCCTTTTCGGGACAGCGCTACAATGAGCAGTTCTTC.

This clone has a single count. J is TRBJ2-1 and V is TRBV7-3; TRBD2 matches at 13 bases. Germline V gene data show CDR1 as SGHTA and CDR2 as FQGTGA. This CDR3 is 15 amino acids long. The V and J ends lost 5 bases and 8 bases, in that order; junction bases with no gene match: 6. Here the CDR3 reads CASSQGLAGPHEQFF. The CDR3 DNA reads as TGTGCCAGCAGCCAGGGACTAGCGGGACCCCATGAGCAGTTCTTC.

The chain combines TRBV5-1 with TRBJ2-1; tentative D call: TRBD1 (6 bases). Germline CDR1 SGHRS, CDR2 YFSETQ. V lost 7 bases and J 10 bases, leaving 18 bases between the germline ends. The CDR3 totals 13 residues. CDR3 in DNA: TGCGCCAGCGAACCCAGGGGCGCAGGAGAGCAGTTCTTC. Residues: CASEPRGAGEQFF. Complete variable domain (other parts from reference TRBV5-1 and TRBJ2-1): KAGVTQTPRYLIKTRGQQVTLSCSPISGHRSVSWYQQTPGQGLQFLFEYFSETQRNKGNFPGRFSGRQFSNSRSEMNVSTLELGDSALYLCASEPRGAGEQFFGPGTRLTVL.

The rearrangement uses TRBV10-3 and TRBJ1-1, with TRBD1 as a possible D gene (6 bases). Trimming shortened V by 0 bases and J by 11 bases, and 10 bases separated the two germline ends. Germline CDR1 and CDR2: ENHRY and SYGVKD. The CDR3 is 12 residues long. The DNA for the CDR3 is TGTGCCATCAGTGAGTCACAGGGATGGGCTTTCTTT. It encodes CAISESQGWAFF.

This clone was seen more than once but under ten times. The rearrangement links TRBV30 to TRBJ1-6; a weak D match, TRBD1 (5 bases). The CDR3 extends over 13 amino acids. The V end was cut by 2 bases, the J end by 14 bases, with 16 bases between. The germline V gene encodes CDR1 GTSNPN and CDR2 SVGIG (reference sequence). CDR3 loop: CAWSLLLTVALHF. CDR3 sequence (DNA): TGTGCCTGGAGTTTACTCCTGACAGTAGCCCTCCACTTT.

To note about this clone: Other DNA sequences in the sample encode the same CDR3. The gene calls are TRBV5-1 and TRBJ2-7, with 11 bases matching TRBD2. V was clipped by 3 bases and J by 0 bases; unmatched bases: 2. Germline assignment: CDR1 SGHRS and CDR2 YFSETQ. The CDR3 loop spans 15 amino acids. The CDR3 coding sequence is TGCGCCAGCAGCTCTGGGACTAGCGGCTCCTACGAGCAGTACTTC. This codes for CASSSGTSGSYEQYF.

V usage is TRBV27 and J usage is TRBJ2-7, with a possible D match to TRBD2 (6 bases). Trimming pared 2 bases from V and 2 bases from J, leaving 13 bases between. CDR1 is MNHEY, CDR2 SMNVEV, per germline (reference sequence). CDR3 length equals 15 residues. The DNA for the CDR3 is TGTGCCAGCAGTTTAGGCGGGGCCCGAACCTACGAGCAGTACTTC. Translating gives CASSLGGARTYEQYF.

The V and J genes are TRBV19 and TRBJ1-2; 10 positions agree with TRBD1. V dropped 6 bases and J dropped 6; count of bases not matched to a gene: 7. CDR3 size: 14 residues. Germline values: CDR1 LNHDA, CDR2 SQIVND (reference sequence). The CDR3 protein is CASRGDRGGDGYTF. DNA of the CDR3: TGTGCCAGTAGAGGGGACAGGGGCGGCGATGGCTACACCTTC. The full variable domain, rest sourced from reference TRBV19 and TRBJ1-2, is DGGITQSPKYLFRKEGQNVTLSCEQNLNHDAMYWYRQDPGQGLRLIYYSQIVNDFQKGDIAEGYSVSREKKESFPLTVTSAQKNPTAFYLCASRGDRGGDGYTFGSGTRLTVV.

The J gene is TRBJ2-2, the V gene TRBV2, with 7 bases that match TRBD1. The CDR3 runs to 15 residues. The V gene's germline CDR1 is SNHLY and CDR2 FYNNEI. V gave up 5 bases and J gave up 0 bases; unmatched junction bases: 3. As DNA, the CDR3 is TGTGCCAGCAGTCACCAGGGGGCGAACACCGGGGAGCTGTTTTTT. This sequence encodes CASSHQGANTGELFF. Together with reference TRBV2 and TRBJ2-2, the CDR3 gives the full variable domain: EPEVTQTPSHQVTQMGQEVILRCVPISNHLYFYWYRQILGQKVEFLVSFYNNEISEKSEIFDDQFSVERPDGSNFTLKIRSTKLEDSAMYFCASSHQGANTGELFFGEGSRLTVL.

The rearrangement links TRBV7-2 to TRBJ2-1, with D possibly matching TRBD1 (6 bases). The CDR3 loop spans 15 amino acids. V gave up 5 bases and J gave up 6 bases, with 17 bases separating them. CDR1 and CDR2 (germline): SGHTA, FQGNSA. Here the CDR3 reads CASSLGQNLINEQFF. The CDR3 nucleotides are TGTGCCAGCAGCCTCGGACAGAACCTGATCAATGAGCAGTTCTTC.

This chain uses TRBV10-3 with TRBJ2-3; TRBD1 matches 9 bases. Germline assignment: CDR1 ENHRY and CDR2 SYGVKD. CDR3 length: 16 amino acids. With V trimmed by 3 bases and J by 0 bases, 4 bases remained unmatched. CDR3 sequence (DNA): TGTGCCATCAGTGAAGGGACAGGGCTTAGCACAGATACGCAGTATTTT. Protein product: CAISEGTGLSTDTQYF.

The rearrangement uses TRBV30 and TRBJ1-5, with TRBD1 as a possible D gene (5 bases). The CDR3 loop spans 15 amino acids. The germline CDR1 and CDR2 sequences are GTSNPN and SVGIG (reference sequence). V was shortened by 0 bases and J by 0 bases, with 9 bases between the two germline ends. CDR3 residues: CAWSVGGTSNQPQHF. Written as DNA, the CDR3 is TGTGCCTGGAGTGTAGGAGGGACTAGCAATCAGCCCCAGCATTTT.

The chain is built from TRBV19 and TRBJ2-3; 15 nucleotides match TRBD2. CDR3 length equals 16 residues. Germline V gives CDR1 LNHDA, CDR2 SQIVND (reference sequence). V was clipped by 4 bases and J by 4 bases; unmatched bases: 3. CDR3 region: CASSSRTSGRADTQYF. The CDR3 DNA follows: TGTGCCAGTAGTAGTCGGACTAGCGGGAGGGCAGATACGCAGTATTTT.

The chain couples TRBV6-5 to TRBJ1-2, with TRBD1 matching 9 bases. V trimming: 8 bases; J trimming: 1 base; junction bases outside the gene matches: 5. Germline values: CDR1 MNHEY, CDR2 SVGAGI. The CDR3 is made up of 14 amino acids. The DNA for the CDR3 is TGTGCCAGCGGCGGGACAGGGCATAACTATGGCTACACCTTC. Translating it yields CASGGTGHNYGYTF.

The rearrangement links TRBV23-1 to TRBJ2-7; 8 positions agree with TRBD2. TRBV23-1 is known as an ORF, though its function is uncertain. V shed 2 bases, J shed 2 bases, and the junction held 8 bases outside the gene matches. This CDR3 is built from 16 residues. The CDR3 sequence is CASSQTRAGGAYEQYF. DNA of the CDR3: TGCGCCAGCAGTCAAACAAGGGCGGGAGGAGCCTACGAGCAGTACTTC.

This rearrangement joins TRBV29-1 to TRBJ1-5, with D maybe TRBD1 (6 bases). Trimming cost V 7 bases and J 1 base, with 17 bases left between them. CDR1 is SQVTM and CDR2 is ANQGSEA in the germline V gene. The CDR3 length is 15 residues. The CDR3 DNA is TGCAGCGCCGGGGGAGGGGGAGGAAGCAATCAGCCCCAGCATTTT. It yields the protein CSAGGGGGSNQPQHF. The whole variable domain, remainder taken from reference TRBV29-1 and TRBJ1-5, is SAVISQKPSRDICQRGTSLTIQCQVDSQVTMMFWYRQQPGQSLTLIATANQGSEATYESGFVIDKFPISRPNLTFSTLTVSNMSPEDSSIYLCSAGGGGGSNQPQHFGDGTRLSIL.

CDR3 coding DNA: TGTGCCAGCAGCCCCAGGGTCACAGATACGCAGTATTTT. The encoded protein is CASSPRVTDTQYF. The chain joins TRBV11-3 to TRBJ2-3; tentatively, D is TRBD1 (5 bases). CDR3 length: 13 amino acids. The germline V gene encodes CDR1 SGHNT and CDR2 YENEEA. With 5 bases removed from V and 2 bases from J, the gap between germline ends came to 8 bases.

The chain uses TRBV2 and TRBJ2-7; 14 nucleotides align to TRBD2. The CDR3 totals 16 residues. Germline assignment: CDR1 SNHLY and CDR2 FYNNEI. The junction had 2 bases not matched to a gene; V was cut back by 1 base and J by 3 bases. CDR3 in DNA: TGTGCCAGCAGTGAAGGGACTAGCGGGAGGAACTACGAGCAGTACTTC. Protein sequence: CASSEGTSGRNYEQYF.

The V and J genes are TRBV2 and TRBJ2-3; D remains unclear. CDR3 length: 13 amino acids. Germline CDR1 and CDR2: SNHLY and FYNNEI. V lost 6 bases, J lost 8 bases, and 15 bases lay in between. CDR3: CASRTQVKTTQYF. CDR3 nucleotides: TGTGCCAGCAGGACCCAGGTAAAAACTACGCAGTATTTT.

This chain uses TRBV6-5 with TRBJ2-3, with a tentative D call TRBD2 (5 bases). CDR1 and CDR2 from the germline V gene are MNHEY and SVGAGI. V lost 5 bases, J lost 5 bases, and 8 bases lay in between. The CDR3 sequence is 12 residues long. CDR3 nucleotide sequence: TGTGCCAGCAGTCCGGGGAGAGATACGCAGTATTTT. Protein product: CASSPGRDTQYF.